A single sample is the source of the 18 T cell receptor beta chains below, sequenced in a study of T-cell memory formation after mild COVID-19. TCRdb reprocessed the 5' RACE reads via MiXCR and lists one record per CDR3 protein. The sample carries roughly 16,000 distinct CDR3 sequences, approximately 23% recorded once. Sequenced material: PBMCs or a T cell subset sorted from them (not recorded which). The source of these receptors is a man aged 18 to 30 who had mild COVID-19 (a few samples of this study predate the infection). Cell type and time point are not known.

This clonotype was found many times. The V gene is TRBV7-2, the J gene TRBJ1-1; TRBD1 matches at 7 bases. V shed 5 bases and J 9 bases; nucleotides not matched to a gene: 6. The CDR3 totals 12 residues. Germline values: CDR1 SGHTA, CDR2 FQGNSA. The CDR3 loop is CASSTDRAKAFF. In DNA form, the CDR3 reads TGTGCCAGCAGCACAGACAGGGCGAAAGCTTTCTTT.

The table lists this clonotype with many counts. The chain combines TRBV11-2 with TRBJ2-1; possible D gene TRBD1, 7 bases. This CDR3 has 14 residues. Germline-derived CDR1 and CDR2 are SGHAT and FQNNGV. V dropped 1 base and J dropped 13 bases, with 17 bases sitting between them. DNA for the CDR3: TGTGCCAGCAGCTTAGCCTCTGGCGGGACAGTTCAGTTCTTC. Translation: CASSLASGGTVQFF.

In its sample, this clonotype was seen many times. The chain links TRBV6-5 to TRBJ2-1, with D perhaps TRBD1 or TRBD2 (5 bases each). V lost 6 bases to trimming and J lost 8 bases, with 23 bases between them. From germline, CDR1 is MNHEY and CDR2 SVGAGI. The CDR3 consists of 16 residues. CDR3 sequence reads: CASSLFIGAQADEQFF. DNA of the CDR3: TGTGCCAGCAGCCTTTTCATCGGGGCCCAAGCGGATGAGCAGTTCTTC.

At least ten counts were recorded for this clonotype. J is TRBJ2-7 and V is TRBV2; no firm D call. V was cut by 10 bases and J by 1 base, with 14 bases left in between. Germline values: CDR1 SNHLY, CDR2 FYNNEI. This CDR3 spans 13 amino acids. The CDR3 spells CATAPDESYEQYV. For the CDR3, the DNA is TGTGCCACCGCACCCGACGAATCCTACGAGCAGTACGTC.

The CDR3 here is CASSPEGWYGANVLTF. CDR3 DNA sequence: TGTGCCAGCAGCCCCGAGGGATGGTATGGGGCCAACGTCCTGACTTTC. The chain links TRBV11-2 to TRBJ2-6; weak D call: TRBD2 (5 bases). Germline CDR1 is SGHAT and CDR2 is FQNNGV. The CDR3 loop spans 16 amino acids. The germline V and J ends were trimmed by 5 bases and 3 bases, with 14 bases remaining between them. The full variable domain, rest sourced from reference TRBV11-2 and TRBJ2-6, is EAGVAQSPRYKIIEKRQSVAFWCNPISGHATLYWYQQILGQGPKLLIQFQNNGVVDDSQLPKDRFSAERLKGVDSTLKIQPAKLEDSAVYLCASSPEGWYGANVLTFGAGSRLTVL.

The V call is TRBV7-8, the J call TRBJ1-5, with TRBD1 matching 8 bases. Looked up from germline, CDR1 is SGHVS and CDR2 is FQNEAQ. The CDR3 loop spans 16 amino acids. Trimming at V came to 5 bases and at J to 2 bases, leaving 8 bases not matched to a gene. The CDR3 here is CASSPDRGPGNQPQHF. CDR3 nucleotide sequence: TGTGCCAGCAGCCCTGACAGGGGTCCTGGCAATCAGCCCCAGCATTTT.

There are many counts of this clonotype. This sequence joins TRBV7-9 and TRBJ1-1; D is ambiguous. The germline V gene encodes CDR1 SEHNR and CDR2 FQNEAQ (reference sequence). Trimming took 5 bases from V and 5 from J, leaving 9 bases between them. The CDR3 runs 12 residues. Written as DNA, the CDR3 is TGTGCCAGCAGCCAAAGAGTGACTGAAGCTTTCTTT. Its protein is CASSQRVTEAFF.

This clonotype was found many times. CDR3 amino acids: CASSLVSVNYGYTF. CDR3 DNA sequence: TGCGCCAGCAGCTTGGTATCCGTAAACTATGGCTACACCTTC. The chain employs TRBV5-1 and TRBJ1-2; D gene uncertain. The CDR3 has 14 amino acids. Between the trimmed V and J ends, which lost 0 bases and 2 bases, there was a span of 8 bases. Germline V gene data show CDR1 as SGHRS and CDR2 as YFSETQ. Based on the CDR3 plus reference TRBV5-1 and TRBJ1-2, the full variable domain is KAGVTQTPRYLIKTRGQQVTLSCSPISGHRSVSWYQQTPGQGLQFLFEYFSETQRNKGNFPGRFSGRQFSNSRSEMNVSTLELGDSALYLCASSLVSVNYGYTFGSGTRLTVV.

This clonotype was seen at least ten times. The CDR3 sequence is CASSQDSDTGELFF. The CDR3, as DNA: TGTGCCAGCAGCCAAGACTCGGACACCGGGGAGCTGTTTTTT. The rearrangement links TRBV4-2 to TRBJ2-2; D remains unclear. V shed 0 bases and J shed 3 bases, with 5 bases lying between them. Per the germline V gene, CDR1 is LGHNA and CDR2 is YNFKEQ. CDR3 length: 14 amino acids.

The chain joins TRBV4-1 to TRBJ1-2, with D possibly being TRBD1 (5 bases). The CDR3 sequence is 15 residues long. The ends were cut back, 3 bases at V and 2 bases at J, with 13 bases in the middle. Germline-derived CDR1 and CDR2 are MGHRA and YSYEKL. Here the CDR3 reads CASSQTTETNYGYTF. In DNA, the CDR3 is TGCGCCAGCAGCCAGACGACAGAGACCAACTATGGCTACACCTTC.

The chain combines TRBV5-1 with TRBJ2-1; 8 bases are shared with TRBD1. V lost 4 bases to trimming and J lost 4 bases; unmatched junction nucleotides: 4. The germline gives CDR1 SGHRS, CDR2 YFSETQ. The CDR3 extends over 14 amino acids. The CDR3 DNA is TGCGCCAGCAGCCCCTGGACAGGGTACAATGAGCAGTTCTTC. Residues: CASSPWTGYNEQFF.

This clonotype appeared a few times. This chain uses TRBV20-1 with TRBJ1-2; D perhaps matches TRBD1 (5 bases). The germline V gene has CDR1 DFQATT and CDR2 SNEGSKA (reference sequence). V was clipped by 3 bases and J by 6 bases, with 26 bases between them. The CDR3 has 17 residues. In nucleotides, the CDR3 is TGCAGTGCTAGGACGAAGCTATGGGCAGGGAATGGAGATGGCTACACCTTC. This encodes CSARTKLWAGNGDGYTF.

This clonotype was observed many times. The genes are TRBV29-1 and TRBJ2-3, with 10 bases fitting TRBD2. The CDR3 is 20 residues long. Germline V gene lookup returns CDR1 SQVTM and CDR2 ANQGSEA. The V and J ends lost 0 bases and 6 bases, in that order; junction bases with no gene match: 21. The CDR3 DNA reads as TGCAGCGTTGAAGATCTTCCCCTCGGAGTGGTAGCGGGGGGAGGGGATACGCAGTATTTT. Amino acid sequence: CSVEDLPLGVVAGGGDTQYF.

V usage is TRBV5-1 and J usage is TRBJ2-6; D call uncertain. The CDR3 has 17 amino acids. From germline, CDR1 is SGHRS and CDR2 YFSETQ. V was cut by 5 bases and J by 1 base, with 16 bases left in between. The CDR3 DNA follows: TGCGCCAGCAGTTTCCCGACCCAGCTATCTGGGGCCAACGTCCTGACTTTC. Translation gives CASSFPTQLSGANVLTF.

V is TRBV7-9 and J is TRBJ2-1, with D possibly matching TRBD1 (5 bases). The CDR3 totals 13 residues. V was cut by 6 bases and J by 12 bases, with 18 bases left in between. In germline, CDR1 is SEHNR, CDR2 FQNEAQ (reference sequence). CDR3 region: CASRQGAELLQFF. For the CDR3, the DNA is TGTGCCAGCAGGCAAGGGGCGGAGTTATTGCAGTTCTTC.

This clonotype was seen repeatedly, ten times or more. The chain joins TRBV6-6 to TRBJ2-1; D is uncertain. With 6 bases removed from V and 9 bases from J, the gap between germline ends came to 15 bases. The CDR3 loop spans 13 amino acids. CDR1 is MNHNY and CDR2 is SVGAGI in the germline V gene (reference sequence). The CDR3 DNA is TGTGCCAGCAGCCTACCGAAGGCGGCTGAGCAGTTCTTC. Protein sequence: CASSLPKAAEQFF.

This clonotype was observed a handful of times. V usage is TRBV4-3 and J usage is TRBJ1-2; TRBD1 aligns across 8 bases. This CDR3 is built from 16 residues. Germline CDR1 reads LGHNA; CDR2 reads YSLEER. After removal of 0 bases from V and 4 bases from J, the junction contained 7 bases not matched to a gene. The chain's CDR3 is CASSQDSQGAAYGYTF. As DNA, the CDR3 is TGCGCCAGCAGCCAAGATTCCCAGGGGGCGGCCTATGGCTACACCTTC.

This clonotype was seen at least ten times. The CDR3 is CAISDPTNRLSPLHF. CDR3 bases: TGTGCCATCAGTGACCCCACAAACAGGTTATCACCCCTCCACTTT. V is TRBV10-3 and J is TRBJ1-6, with a possible D match to TRBD1 (5 bases). The CDR3 extends over 15 amino acids. Germline CDR1 ENHRY, CDR2 SYGVKD. The V and J ends lost 3 bases and 10 bases respectively, with 16 bases between them.